The 22 T cell receptor beta chains below all came from one sample that was sequenced in a study of shared clonotypes between healthy human individuals. TCRdb's copy holds only in-frame clones and misses some; the assay was immunoSEQ multiplex PCR. The sample carries 2,100,000 or so clones, approximately 94% recorded once. Sequencing was performed on naive CD4+ T cells sorted from blood. Subset reported: CD45RA+ positively selected. Every receptor here comes from a man between 18 and 35 years old in good health.

The table lists this clone with a few counts. The CDR3 sequence: CASSLWVQINGYTF. CDR3 DNA sequence: TGTGCCAGCAGTTTATGGGTCCAGATCAATGGCTACACCTTC. The chain couples TRBV28 to TRBJ1-2; the D is unclear. Germline V CDR1 and CDR2: MDHEN, SYDVKM. Trimming removed 0 bases at V and 6 bases at J, with 11 bases between. This CDR3 contains 14 residues.

This rearrangement joins TRBV2 to TRBJ2-5; D tentatively reads TRBD1 or TRBD2 (5 bases each). Germline lookup yields CDR1 SNHLY and CDR2 FYNNEI. V was trimmed by 8 bases and J by 2 bases, leaving 21 bases between them. The CDR3 is made up of 16 amino acids. The CDR3 protein is CASALYDRGLQETQYF. CDR3 DNA: TGTGCCAGCGCCCTCTACGACAGAGGGCTGCAAGAGACCCAGTACTTC.

This rearrangement joins TRBV5-1 to TRBJ2-1; 7 bases align to TRBD2. This CDR3 contains 19 residues. Trimming cost V 0 bases and J 6 bases; bases outside gene matches: 18. The germline CDR1 and CDR2 sequences are SGHRS and YFSETQ. CDR3 nucleotides: TGCGCCAGCAGCTTGGACCTCCCAGCGGGGCTTAGGAACCTCAATGAGCAGTTCTTC. Amino acid sequence: CASSLDLPAGLRNLNEQFF. Filled out from reference TRBV5-1 and TRBJ2-1, the complete variable domain reads KAGVTQTPRYLIKTRGQQVTLSCSPISGHRSVSWYQQTPGQGLQFLFEYFSETQRNKGNFPGRFSGRQFSNSRSEMNVSTLELGDSALYLCASSLDLPAGLRNLNEQFFGPGTRLTVL.

The genes are TRBV28 and TRBJ2-7; D tentatively reads TRBD1 or TRBD2 (5 bases each). CDR3 length: 17 amino acids. Germline values: CDR1 MDHEN, CDR2 SYDVKM. Trimming stripped 0 bases from V and 3 bases from J, with 18 bases between. The CDR3 here is CASSLWGWDGGHYEQYF. The CDR3 nucleotides read TGTGCCAGCAGTTTATGGGGGTGGGACGGAGGACACTACGAGCAGTACTTC.

The J gene is TRBJ2-7, the V gene TRBV5-4, with 8 bases aligning to TRBD1. V shed 4 bases, J shed 4 bases, and the junction held 7 bases outside the gene matches. Germline V gives CDR1 SGHNT, CDR2 YYREEE (reference sequence). The CDR3 extends over 14 amino acids. The CDR3 sequence is CASSPADRVYEQYF. The CDR3 nucleotides read TGTGCCAGCAGCCCGGCGGACAGGGTTTACGAGCAGTACTTC.

This chain joins TRBV15 and TRBJ2-3; D ambiguous. The CDR3 consists of 16 residues. Per germline, CDR1 LNHNV and CDR2 YYDKDF (reference sequence). The V and J ends lost 0 bases and 1 base respectively, with 11 bases between them. This chain's CDR3 is CATSREGILGTDTQYF. The CDR3 bases are TGTGCCACCAGCAGAGAGGGGATTCTAGGCACAGATACGCAGTATTTT.

The V and J genes are TRBV2 and TRBJ2-5; no definite D call. Germline-derived CDR1 and CDR2 are SNHLY and FYNNEI. Deletions cut 5 bases from V and 2 bases from J, with 6 bases between. The CDR3 is made up of 12 amino acids. The CDR3 is CASSPLQETQYF. CDR3 nucleotides: TGTGCCAGCAGTCCCCTTCAAGAGACCCAGTACTTC.

The genes are TRBV12-1 and TRBJ2-7; the DNA was not compared with TRBD1, the D call given in the table. TRBV12-1 has pseudogene status. This CDR3 spans 16 amino acids. The CDR3 is CASSLTRQGPGLEQYF. CDR3 coding DNA: TGTGCCAGCAGCTTGACCCGACAGGGTCCAGGTCTCGAGCAGTACTTC.

V gene TRBV6-1 combines with J gene TRBJ2-5; 7 bases line up with TRBD1. Germline V CDR1 and CDR2: MNHNS, SASEGT. Unmatched junction bases numbered 6, after V lost 4 bases and J lost 4 bases. The CDR3 has 14 amino acids. The CDR3 loop reads CASSATGVPETQYF. The CDR3 nucleotides read TGTGCCAGCAGTGCAACAGGGGTCCCAGAGACCCAGTACTTC.

The chain carries TRBV13 and TRBJ1-5; D unresolved. This CDR3 has 12 residues. Per the germline V gene, CDR1 is PRHDT and CDR2 is FYEKMQ (reference sequence). Trimming shortened V by 3 bases and J by 6 bases, and 6 bases separated the two germline ends. CDR3: CASSFGIQPQHF. For the CDR3, the DNA is TGTGCCAGCAGCTTTGGTATTCAGCCCCAGCATTTT.

The J gene is TRBJ2-3, the V gene TRBV4-3; D unresolved. Looked up from germline, CDR1 is LGHNA and CDR2 is YSLEER. V was shortened by 1 base and J by 2 bases, with 10 bases between the two germline ends. The CDR3 length is 15 residues. CDR3 sequence reads: CASSQASVYTDTQYF. For the CDR3, the DNA is TGCGCCAGCAGCCAAGCGTCAGTGTACACAGATACGCAGTATTTT.

The chain has TRBV9 and TRBJ2-3, with TRBD2 identical over 8 bases. The germline V gene has CDR1 SGDLS and CDR2 YYNGEE. J lost 2 bases, V lost 0 bases, and 5 bases had no gene match. The CDR3 consists of 16 residues. CDR3 nucleotide sequence: TGTGCCAGCAGCGTAGAAGCGGGGGCCCACACAGATACGCAGTATTTT. Protein product: CASSVEAGAHTDTQYF.

The chain links TRBV10-3 to TRBJ2-7; D is undetermined. The CDR3 spans 12 residues. From germline, CDR1 is ENHRY and CDR2 SYGVKD. Trimming shortened V by 6 bases and J by 5 bases, and 11 bases separated the two germline ends. CDR3 sequence reads: CAIRGGPDEQYF. In DNA, the CDR3 is TGTGCCATCAGGGGCGGCCCAGACGAGCAGTACTTC.

This CDR3 is CASSYSRGLGSNVLTF. In DNA form, the CDR3 reads TGTGCCAGCAGTTACTCTAGGGGGTTAGGGTCCAACGTCCTGACTTTC. This chain joins TRBV6-5 and TRBJ2-6; maybe TRBD1 (6 bases). Germline lookup yields CDR1 MNHEY and CDR2 SVGAGI. The CDR3 is made up of 16 amino acids. The V and J ends lost 0 bases and 8 bases respectively, with 14 bases between them.

The CDR3, as DNA: TGCGCCAGCAGCCGTAATACAGGGGGTAATCAGCCCCAGCATTTT. Its translation is CASSRNTGGNQPQHF. The rearrangement links TRBV4-1 to TRBJ1-5, with TRBD1 identical over 8 bases. The CDR3 contains 15 residues. CDR1 is MGHRA and CDR2 is YSYEKL in the germline V gene. J was trimmed by 4 bases and V by 4 bases; bases with no gene match: 6.

The chain uses TRBV9 and TRBJ2-2; D ambiguous. Trimming took off 0 bases at V and 6 bases at J, with 9 bases between the two ends. This CDR3 comprises 14 residues. Germline CDR1 is SGDLS and CDR2 is YYNGEE. The CDR3 nucleotides are TGTGCCAGCAGCGTAGTGGGGAAGTCCGGGGAGCTGTTTTTT. Its protein product is CASSVVGKSGELFF.

This chain links TRBV2 with TRBJ1-4; TRBD1 matches 8 bases. CDR3 length: 14 residues. Trimming removed 3 bases from V and 8 bases from J; junction bases left unmatched: 5. Germline V gene lookup returns CDR1 SNHLY and CDR2 FYNNEI. The CDR3 loop is CASSDAGGIEKLFF. In nucleotides, the CDR3 is TGTGCCAGCAGTGACGCAGGGGGCATAGAAAAACTGTTTTTT.

The chain links TRBV7-2 to TRBJ2-7, with TRBD2 matching 8 bases. The germline V gene encodes CDR1 SGHTA and CDR2 FQGNSA. Losses at the gene ends were 2 bases for V and 2 bases for J; bases not matched to a gene: 8. The CDR3 is 16 residues long. CDR3 in DNA: TGTGCCAGCAGCTTAAGGAGCGGGAGCCAGACCTACGAGCAGTACTTC. It encodes CASSLRSGSQTYEQYF.

The J gene is TRBJ2-7, the V gene TRBV27, with TRBD2 matching over 13 bases. The CDR3 spans 14 residues. From germline, CDR1 is MNHEY and CDR2 SMNVEV (reference sequence). V was clipped by 6 bases and J by 4 bases; unmatched bases: 3. The CDR3 protein is CASSGLAGAYEQYF. For the CDR3, the DNA is TGTGCCAGCAGCGGACTAGCGGGGGCTTACGAGCAGTACTTC.

The chain has TRBV19 and TRBJ1-2; D is possibly TRBD1 (5 bases). CDR1 is LNHDA, CDR2 SQIVND, per germline (reference sequence). V lost 7 bases, J lost 0 bases, and 18 bases lay in between. This CDR3 spans 16 amino acids. In DNA, the CDR3 is TGTGCCAGTAAGGATTTCAGGGAGTCAGCTAACTATGGCTACACCTTC. It encodes CASKDFRESANYGYTF.

This clone was detected once. The chain couples TRBV4-1 to TRBJ2-5; the D gene is possibly TRBD1 (6 bases). The CDR3 is 16 amino acids. The V and J ends lost 0 bases and 1 base respectively, with 12 bases between them. Germline-derived CDR1 and CDR2 are MGHRA and YSYEKL. CDR3 amino acids: CASSQESGQSQETQYF. CDR3 sequence (DNA): TGCGCCAGCAGCCAAGAAAGCGGACAGAGCCAAGAGACCCAGTACTTC.

The chain links TRBV11-2 to TRBJ2-7; the D call may be TRBD1 or TRBD2 (5 bases each). Germline V lookup: CDR1 SGHAT, CDR2 FQNNGV. The CDR3 runs to 15 residues. Trimming took off 5 bases at V and 3 bases at J, with 17 bases between the two ends. This chain's CDR3 is CASSPSWDRIYEQYF. For the CDR3, the DNA is TGTGCCAGCAGCCCCAGTTGGGACCGGATCTACGAGCAGTACTTC.